This TCR beta chain was found in a study of cytomegalovirus exposure and HLA in healthy donors. For the study at large: Researchers previously reported finding fewer than 140 million unique TCR beta sequences from roughly 170 million T cells.

Germline CDR1 is SGHDT and CDR2 is YYEEEE. Trimming left V 1 base short and J 7 bases short, with 21 bases between. The CDR3 totals 16 residues. Study-wide results and caveats: The sole available immune exposure information was CMV serostatus. Common viral pathogens seemed, in a later analysis, to connect with several of the most significant clusters. Follow-up analysis later connected one missense variant in DCLRE1C with trimming of TCR beta V- and J-genes.

On this clone itself: What it binds is unknown.

PCR was performed using 60 Vbeta and 13 Jbeta primers. TCRdb keeps only in-frame clones here, not all; method: immunoSEQ multiplex PCR. The repertoire holds around 90,000 clones, with roughly 78% as singletons. The receptor's source is a man aged 25-40 years in good health and CMV-seronegative. The chain couples TRBV5-6 to TRBJ2-7; D is perhaps TRBD1 (6 bases). The sequenced sample was PBMCs. In nucleotides, the CDR3 is TGTGCCAGCAGCTTGTCGGTCCTGGGGGCCGCTGGGGAGCAGTACTTC. Encoded protein: CASSLSVLGAAGEQYF.